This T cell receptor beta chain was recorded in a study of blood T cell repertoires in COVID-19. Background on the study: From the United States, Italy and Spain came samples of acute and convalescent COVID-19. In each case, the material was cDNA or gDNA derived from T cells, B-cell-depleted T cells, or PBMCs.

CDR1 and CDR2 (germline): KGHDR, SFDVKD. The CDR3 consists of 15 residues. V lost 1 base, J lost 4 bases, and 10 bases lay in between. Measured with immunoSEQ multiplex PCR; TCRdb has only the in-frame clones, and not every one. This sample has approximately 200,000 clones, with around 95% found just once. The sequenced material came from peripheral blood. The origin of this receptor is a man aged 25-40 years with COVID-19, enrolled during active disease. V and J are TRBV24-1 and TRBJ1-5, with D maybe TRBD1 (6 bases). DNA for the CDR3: TGTGCCACCAGTGATTTTTACAGGGTAAATCAGCCCCAGCATTTT. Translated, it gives CATSDFYRVNQPQHF.